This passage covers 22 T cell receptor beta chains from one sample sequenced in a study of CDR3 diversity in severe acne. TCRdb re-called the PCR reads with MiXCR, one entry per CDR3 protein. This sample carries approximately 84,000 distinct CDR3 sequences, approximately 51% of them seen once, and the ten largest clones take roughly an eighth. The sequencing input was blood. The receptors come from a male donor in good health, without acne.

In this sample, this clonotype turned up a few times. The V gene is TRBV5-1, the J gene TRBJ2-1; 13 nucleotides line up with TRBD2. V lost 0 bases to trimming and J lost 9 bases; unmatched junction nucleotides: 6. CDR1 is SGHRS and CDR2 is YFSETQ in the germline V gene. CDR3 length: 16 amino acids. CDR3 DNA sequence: TGCGCCAGCAGCTTGGCCACTAGCGGGGGGGCGGGTGAGCAGTTCTTC. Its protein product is CASSLATSGGAGEQFF.

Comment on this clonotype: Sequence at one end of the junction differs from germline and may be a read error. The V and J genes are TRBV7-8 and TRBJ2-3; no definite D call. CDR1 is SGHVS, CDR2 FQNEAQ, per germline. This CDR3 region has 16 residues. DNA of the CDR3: TGTGCCAGCAGCGTAGCCGGGCGCCCCCTCACAGATACGCAGTATTTT. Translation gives CASSVAGRPLTDTQYF.

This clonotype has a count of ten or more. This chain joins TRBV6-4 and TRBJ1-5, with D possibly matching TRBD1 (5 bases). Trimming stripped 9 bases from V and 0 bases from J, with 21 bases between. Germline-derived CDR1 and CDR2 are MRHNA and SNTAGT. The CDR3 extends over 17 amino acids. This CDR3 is CARLSPQGCYSNQPQHF. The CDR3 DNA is TGTGCCAGACTATCCCCGCAGGGATGCTATAGCAATCAGCCCCAGCATTTT.

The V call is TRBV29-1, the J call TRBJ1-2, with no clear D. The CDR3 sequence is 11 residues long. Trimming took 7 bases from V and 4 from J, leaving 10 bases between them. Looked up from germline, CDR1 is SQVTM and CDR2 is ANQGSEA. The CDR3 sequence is CSARPPYGYTF. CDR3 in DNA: TGCAGCGCCCGACCGCCCTATGGCTACACCTTC.

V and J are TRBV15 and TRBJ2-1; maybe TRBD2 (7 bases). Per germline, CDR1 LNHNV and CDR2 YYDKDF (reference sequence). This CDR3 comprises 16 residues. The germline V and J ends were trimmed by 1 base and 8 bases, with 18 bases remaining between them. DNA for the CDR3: TGTGCCACCAGCAGAGTGGCGGGGGCGGGTAACTATGAGCAGTTCTTC. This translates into CATSRVAGAGNYEQFF.

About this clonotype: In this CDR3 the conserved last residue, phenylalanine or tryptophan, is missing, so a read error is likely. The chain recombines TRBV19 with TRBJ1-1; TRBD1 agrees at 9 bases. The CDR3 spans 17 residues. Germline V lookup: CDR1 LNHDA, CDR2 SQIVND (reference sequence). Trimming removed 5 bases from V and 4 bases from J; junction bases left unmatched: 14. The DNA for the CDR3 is TGTGCCAGTAGTCGCACAGGGGGCTCGGATCTTGGCACTGAAGCTTTCCTT. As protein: CASSRTGGSDLGTEAFL.

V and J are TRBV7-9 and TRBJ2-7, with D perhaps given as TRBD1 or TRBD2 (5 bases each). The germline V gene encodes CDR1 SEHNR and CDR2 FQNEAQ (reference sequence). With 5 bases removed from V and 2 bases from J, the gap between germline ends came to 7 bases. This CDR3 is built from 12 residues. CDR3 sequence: CASSGGTYEQYF. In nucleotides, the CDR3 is TGTGCCAGCAGCGGGGGAACCTACGAGCAGTACTTC.

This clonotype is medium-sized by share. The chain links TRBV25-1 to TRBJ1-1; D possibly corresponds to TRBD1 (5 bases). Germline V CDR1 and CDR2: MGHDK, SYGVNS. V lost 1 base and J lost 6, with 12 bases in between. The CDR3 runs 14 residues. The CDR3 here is CASSELEGRAEAFF. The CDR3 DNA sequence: TGTGCCAGCAGTGAATTGGAGGGACGGGCTGAAGCTTTCTTT.

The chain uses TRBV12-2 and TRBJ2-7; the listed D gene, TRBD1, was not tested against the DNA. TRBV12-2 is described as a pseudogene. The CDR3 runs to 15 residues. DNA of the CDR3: TGTGCAAGTCGCTTACTGGGACAGGGGATCTGCGAGCAGTACTTC. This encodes CASRLLGQGICEQYF.

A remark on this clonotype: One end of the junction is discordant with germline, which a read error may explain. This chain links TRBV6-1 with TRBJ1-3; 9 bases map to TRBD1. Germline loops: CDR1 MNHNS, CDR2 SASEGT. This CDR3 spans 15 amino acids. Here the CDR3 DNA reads TGCGCCAGCAGCTTGGGGGACAGGGAGATGGACACCATATATTTT. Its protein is CASSLGDREMDTIYF.

CDR3 DNA: TGTGCCACCATCGACAGGGGATACACTGAAGCTTTCTTT. It codes for CATIDRGYTEAFF. This chain uses TRBV2 with TRBJ1-1; 8 bases line up with TRBD1. Germline V gene sequence: CDR1 SNHLY, CDR2 FYNNEI. With V trimmed by 10 bases and J by 3 bases, 7 bases remained unmatched. CDR3 length: 13 residues.

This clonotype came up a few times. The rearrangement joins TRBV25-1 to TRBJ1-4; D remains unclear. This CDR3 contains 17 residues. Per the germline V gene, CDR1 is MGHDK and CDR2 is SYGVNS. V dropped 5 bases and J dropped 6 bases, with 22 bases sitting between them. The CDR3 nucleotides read TGTGCCAGCAGTTTGTTCGGAGCGGGCCCGGAGGATGAAAAACTGTTTTTT. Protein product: CASSLFGAGPEDEKLFF.

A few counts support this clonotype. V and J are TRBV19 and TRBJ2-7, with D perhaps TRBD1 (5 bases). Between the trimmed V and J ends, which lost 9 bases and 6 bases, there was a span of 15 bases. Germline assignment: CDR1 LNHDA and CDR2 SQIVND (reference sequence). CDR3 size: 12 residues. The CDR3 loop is CASSQGTGEQYF. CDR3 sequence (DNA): TGTGCCAGCAGCCAGGGAACGGGCGAGCAGTACTTC.

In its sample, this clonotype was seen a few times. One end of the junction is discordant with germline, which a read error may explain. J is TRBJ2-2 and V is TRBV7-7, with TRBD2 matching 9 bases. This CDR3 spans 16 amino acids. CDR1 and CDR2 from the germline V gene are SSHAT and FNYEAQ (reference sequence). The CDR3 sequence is CASSQSLAGNTGELFF. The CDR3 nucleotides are TGTGCTAGCAGCCAGTCGCTAGCGGGAAACACCGGGGAGCTGTTTTTT. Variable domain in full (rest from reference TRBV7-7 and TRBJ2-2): GAGVSQSPRYKVTKRGQDVTLRCDPISSHATLYWYQQALGQGPEFLTYFNYEAQPDKSGLPSDRFSAERPEGSISTLTIQRTEQRDSAMYRCASSQSLAGNTGELFFGEGSRLTVL.

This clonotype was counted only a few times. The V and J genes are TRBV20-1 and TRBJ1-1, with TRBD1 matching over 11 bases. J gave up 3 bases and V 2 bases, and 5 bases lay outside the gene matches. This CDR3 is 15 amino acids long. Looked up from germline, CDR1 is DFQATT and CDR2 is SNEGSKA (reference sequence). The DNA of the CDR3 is TGCAGTGCTAGACCCGGGACAGGGGGGGACACTGAAGCTTTCTTT. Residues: CSARPGTGGDTEAFF.

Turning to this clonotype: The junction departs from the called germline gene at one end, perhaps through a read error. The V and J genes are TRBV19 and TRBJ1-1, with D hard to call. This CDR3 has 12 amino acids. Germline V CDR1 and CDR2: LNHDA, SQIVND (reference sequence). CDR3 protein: CASSIRAEGKSF. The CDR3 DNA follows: TGTGCCAGTAGCATTCGGGCAGAGGGCAAATCCTTT.

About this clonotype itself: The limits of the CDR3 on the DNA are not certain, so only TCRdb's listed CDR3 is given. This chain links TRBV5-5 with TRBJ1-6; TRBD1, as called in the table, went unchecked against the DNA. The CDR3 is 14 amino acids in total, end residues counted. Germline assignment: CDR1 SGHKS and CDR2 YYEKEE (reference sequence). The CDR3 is CASSPGGDVGTGSF.

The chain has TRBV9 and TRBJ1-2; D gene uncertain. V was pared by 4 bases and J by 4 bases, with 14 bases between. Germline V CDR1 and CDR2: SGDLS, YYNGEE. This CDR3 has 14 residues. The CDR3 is CASSPNPASYGYTF. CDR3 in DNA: TGTGCCAGCAGCCCTAACCCAGCGAGCTATGGCTACACCTTC.

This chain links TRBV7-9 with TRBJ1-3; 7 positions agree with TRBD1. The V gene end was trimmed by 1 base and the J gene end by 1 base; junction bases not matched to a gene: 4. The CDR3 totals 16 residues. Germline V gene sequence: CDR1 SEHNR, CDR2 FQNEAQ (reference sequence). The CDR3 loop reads CASSLVQGQSGNTIYF. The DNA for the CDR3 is TGTGCCAGCAGCTTAGTGCAGGGACAGTCTGGAAACACCATATATTTT. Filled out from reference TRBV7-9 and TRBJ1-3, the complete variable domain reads DTGVSQNPRHKITKRGQNVTFRCDPISEHNRLYWYRQTLGQGPEFLTYFQNEAQLEKSRLLSDRFSAERPKGSFSTLEIQRTEQGDSAMYLCASSLVQGQSGNTIYFGEGSWLTVV.

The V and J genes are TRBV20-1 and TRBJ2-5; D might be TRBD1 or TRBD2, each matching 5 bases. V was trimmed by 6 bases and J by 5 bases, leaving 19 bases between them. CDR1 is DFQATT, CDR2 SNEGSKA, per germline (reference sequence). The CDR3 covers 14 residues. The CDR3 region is CSASGAASEETQYF. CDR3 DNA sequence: TGCAGTGCGTCCGGGGCTGCTAGTGAGGAGACCCAGTACTTC.

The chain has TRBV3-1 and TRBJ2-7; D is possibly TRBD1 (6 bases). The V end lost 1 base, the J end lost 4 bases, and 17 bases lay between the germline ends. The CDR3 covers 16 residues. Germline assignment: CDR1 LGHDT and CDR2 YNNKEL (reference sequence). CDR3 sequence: CASSQVEGVGTYEQYF. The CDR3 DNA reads TGTGCCAGCAGCCAAGTCGAGGGGGTGGGAACTTACGAGCAGTACTTC.

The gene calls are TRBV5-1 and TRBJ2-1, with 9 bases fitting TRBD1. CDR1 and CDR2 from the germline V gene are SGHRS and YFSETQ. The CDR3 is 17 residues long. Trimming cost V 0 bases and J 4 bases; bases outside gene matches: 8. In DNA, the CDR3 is TGCGCCAGCAGCTTGGAACAGGGGGCGCCGGGGTACAATGAGCAGTTCTTC. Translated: CASSLEQGAPGYNEQFF.